This T cell receptor beta chain emerged from a study of OX40 agonist ivuxolimab in advanced cancers. Study-wide background: Patients were dosed with the agonistic anti-OX40 (CD134) antibody ivuxolimab. In this trial design, patients received ivuxolimab intravenously at 0.01 to 10 mg/kg every 2 weeks. The mean age was approximately 60 years, ranging from 23 to 79, with more than 70% of participants male.

As regards this clone: The antigen is unknown.

Study results and caveats: In general, CD8+ T cells held more expanded clones than CD4+ did, on average.

The V gene's germline CDR1 is SGDLS and CDR2 YYNGEE. Trimming cost V 4 bases and J 5 bases; bases outside gene matches: 4. This CDR3 contains 15 residues. The assay was immunoSEQ multiplex PCR, and TCRdb's table has in-frame clones only and misses some. The sample gives approximately 90,000 clones, about 91% of which show up once; under 0.4% is in the top ten. The sequence derives from an adult with an advanced solid tumor such as melanoma, head and neck, liver or kidney cancer. The input for sequencing was CD4+ or CD8+ T cells sorted from blood, taken in a trial of the OX40 agonist ivuxolimab. The rearrangement joins TRBV9 to TRBJ2-1, with 12 bases matching TRBD2. CDR3 residues: CASSPRLAGDNEQFF. The CDR3 DNA sequence: TGTGCCAGCAGCCCGAGACTAGCGGGGGACAATGAGCAGTTCTTC.